This T cell receptor (beta chain) came from a study of blood T cell repertoires in COVID-19. Study at large: Acute and convalescent COVID-19 samples came from the United States, Italy and Spain.

The V gene lost 5 bases and the J gene lost 8 bases, with 18 bases spanning the gap. Germline V CDR1 and CDR2: SGHVS, FQNEAQ. The CDR3 covers 15 residues. Repertoires were generated with immunoSEQ multiplex PCR, while TCRdb's copy carries only in-frame clones and drops some. The sample contains around 63,000 clones, around 67% of which appear only once. This rearrangement joins TRBV7-8 to TRBJ1-4; D gene unclear. Sequenced: peripheral blood. The receptor comes from a woman in her forties or fifties with active or convalescent COVID-19. DNA of the CDR3: TGTGCCAGCAGCCCCAGAGCCAGGCGCGGGGAAAAACTGTTTTTT. Residues: CASSPRARRGEKLFF.